This TCR beta chain was documented in a study of neurological immune-mediated disorders (dated 2019 in TCRdb). Broadly, across the study: Peripheral blood TCR-beta repertoires from HTLV-I-associated myelopathy (HAM/TSP) patients, multiple sclerosis patients and healthy controls were compared by UMI-based sequencing. The 90 to 120 TCR-beta libraries covered PBMC samples along with longitudinal samples, technical triplicates, and paired sorted CD4+ and CD8+ T-cell subsets. The cohort included about 70 subjects: about 15 with HAM/TSP, roughly 34 with multiple sclerosis, and some 20 healthy controls.

The investigation overall reported the following: Across subjects, expanded clones never shared an identical CDR3 amino acid sequence, which suggests that the TCR-beta repertoires in every group were private. TCR clonal expansion was greatest in HAM/TSP patients and smallest in MS patients, who ranked below even healthy controls.

Sequences DFQATT (CDR1) and SNEGSKA (CDR2) are obtained from the germline V gene (reference sequence). Here V drops 3 bases and J drops 2 bases, and the junction holds 14 bases not matched to any gene. Reading from cysteine to phenylalanine, the CDR3 counts 17 amino acids. Only CDR3 DNA is held: 51 bases, read in frame from base 1. cDNA was synthesized by template-switch 5'RACE using a primer carrying a 10-nucleotide random unique molecular identifier by which each TCR transcript was tagged. Every sequencing run covered 15-18 subjects and yielded more than 160 million TCR-beta sequences. The RNeasy kit was used to extract total RNA. TCR-beta VDJ regions were amplified with primers for the TCR constant region and the 5'RACE anchor, using the KAPA Real-time Library Amplification kit. Sample indexes and Illumina adaptors were added in a first PCR, and a second PCR then increased library yield. After Ampure bead purification, the roughly 650 bp TCR product was size-selected on a 2% E-gel SizeSelection system. Library quality was checked on a Bioanalyzer, concentration was measured with Qubit, and libraries were quantified with the Kapa Library Quantification kit before pooling. Libraries were sequenced paired-end 2 x 150 bp on an Illumina HiSeq 2500. To increase sequence diversity, about 24-32% phiX was spiked into each library pool. On the study's bioinformatics: The UMI-based MiGEC pipeline processed quality-filtered reads and removed over 80% of raw TCR sequences during error correction. VDJ genes were aligned to IMGT germline references, and each clonotype was defined by a unique CDR3 amino acid sequence together with V-J genes. Clonal expansion, Shannon diversity and CDR3 relatedness were evaluated with VDJtools (CalcPairwiseDistances, ClusterSamples), while phylogenetic trees were built in CLCbio workbench. Clones with at least 8 unique UMIs were defined as expanded, with this threshold being based on coefficient-of-variation modelling across technical triplicates. The public reads were quality trimmed at Q25 with fastp and then assembled into clones with MiXCR by TCRdb, keeping productive beta chains. Entries that share a CDR3 protein sequence are merged under the most common genes and DNA. The V and J calls follow TCRdb's processing rather than the paper's. Counted in this sample were about 31,000 distinct CDR3 sequences; 4% of them appeared once. Jointly, the top ten make up more than 20% of the sample.

The table lists this clonotype with many counts. What antigen it recognizes has not been identified. No base quality values were provided; no much bigger clone lies one nucleotide off. Healthy controls were blood bank volunteers in Maryland, USA. Sorted-subset TCR libraries were prepared from around 1 million sorted CD4+ or CD8+ T cells. PBMCs were separated from peripheral blood using Ficoll-Hypaque density gradient centrifugation and then cryopreserved in liquid nitrogen. The study also sequenced paired sorted CD4+ and CD8+ subsets from healthy controls, HAM/TSP patients and MS patients. The sequence links TRBV20-1 to TRBJ2-3; 7 central nucleotides agree with TRBD2. The material sequenced was CD4+ T cells from blood. This TCR came from a middle-aged woman in good health. The sequenced DNA: TGCAGTGCTAGTGGTGGCGGGAGCCAGCAATACACAGATACGCAGTATTTT. Translated, this is CSASGGGSQQYTDTQYF.